What follows describes a single T cell receptor beta chain. Its antigen remains undetermined. Per-base qualities were not stored, and no clone one base away is much larger. According to the study, the label for this sample's time point signals: cells obtained before transplantation from donor or recipient. CD3+CD4+ and CD3+CD8+ populations were FACS-sorted from unstimulated pre-transplant donor and recipient cells taken from spleen or lymph nodes. As encoded in the germline V gene, CDR1 is SGHTA while CDR2 is FQGTGA. Ends trimmed: V by 5 bases, J by 0 bases; bases unmatched to a gene: 4. The CDR3, cysteine through phenylalanine, is 15 amino acids long. The sequence is cut down to CDR3 DNA, 45 bases in frame from base 1. Libraries were prepared through the immunoSEQ multiplex PCR assay. For most patients, genomic DNA was isolated with the Qiagen DNeasy Blood and Tissue Kit and shipped frozen to Adaptive Biotechnologies for TCR sequencing. For most patients, genomic DNA was subjected to high-throughput TCR-beta CDR3 sequencing by Adaptive Biotechnologies. Per the authors' processing: Adaptive's ImmunoSEQ software supplied the TCR sequencing data for under 20 patients, while MiXCR and VDJtools were used to process a few other patients. To correct CD4 versus CD8 sorting errors, any sequence found in both subsets at a frequency ratio below 5:1 was removed. Because the origin of CDR3 nucleotide sequences shared between donor and recipient could not be assigned, those sequences were removed. At least 2-fold expansion over unstimulated cells and a minimum CFSE-low frequency of 0.002% (template counts) or 0.001% (read counts) were required for clones to be classified as alloreactive. Clones detected in sequenced pre-transplant spleen, lymph node, or MLR CFSE-low populations of the donor or recipient were defined as mappable. Cumulative frequency of alloreactive clones was calculated as a percentage of all sequences weighted by copy number. The table was pulled from immuneACCESS by TCRdb, which kept in-frame rearrangements only. Such tables lose some clones; where checked, under half of the loss comes from unresolved V genes, and the rest has no known cause. That table supplies the V and J calls and clone size; D and trimming were determined from the DNA. Here the sample has roughly 100,000 clones; around 91% occur a single time. The top ten clonotypes cover roughly 0.2% of the sample.

This record belongs to a study of graft-versus-host responses after intestinal transplantation (dated by TCRdb to the early 2020s). About the full investigation: Multivisceral, liver-intestinal, or isolated intestinal transplants were received by the recipients. To identify alloreactive clones, pre-transplant mixed lymphocyte reaction products were sequenced and then compared with unstimulated pre-transplant donor and recipient T cells. Every recipient was given anti-thymocyte globulin induction, followed by 3 to 4 years of maintenance tacrolimus and steroids. A peak of at least 4% donor T cells among recipient peripheral blood mononuclear cells was the definition used for donor T cell macrochimerism. Bulk TCR-beta CDR3 sequencing was used to track graft-versus-host and host-versus-graft alloreactive T cell clones in the graft, circulation and bone marrow after intestinal transplantation. Of the roughly 24 intestinal transplant recipients enrolled in the cohort, one of whom was a retransplant, 3 patients without pretransplant specimens were excluded. Samples from a few later patients were sequenced in-house on an Illumina MiSeq with MiXCR processing rather than by the commercial service.

The investigation overall reported the following: Early after transplant, peak levels of circulating GvH clones were associated with declines in HvG clones. GvH clones turned up in recipient bone marrow, with some appearing earlier in ileal mucosa or blood, a pattern consistent with an intestinal mucosal origin. In the allografts of patients with donor T cell macrochimerism, GvH to HvG T cell clonal ratios were high. Conclusions were limited by the relatively low number and heterogeneity of intestinal transplant patients.

The source was unstimulated CD4+ T cells sorted from spleen or lymph node cells, collected before transplant. Here the chain combines TRBV7-3 and TRBJ1-5, with 7 bases aligning to TRBD1. The clonotype was recovered from a human donor who was the organ donor for an intestinal transplant. The CDR3 region reads CASSMTGNSNQPQHF. The DNA is TGTGCCAGCAGCATGACAGGGAATAGCAATCAGCCCCAGCATTTT.